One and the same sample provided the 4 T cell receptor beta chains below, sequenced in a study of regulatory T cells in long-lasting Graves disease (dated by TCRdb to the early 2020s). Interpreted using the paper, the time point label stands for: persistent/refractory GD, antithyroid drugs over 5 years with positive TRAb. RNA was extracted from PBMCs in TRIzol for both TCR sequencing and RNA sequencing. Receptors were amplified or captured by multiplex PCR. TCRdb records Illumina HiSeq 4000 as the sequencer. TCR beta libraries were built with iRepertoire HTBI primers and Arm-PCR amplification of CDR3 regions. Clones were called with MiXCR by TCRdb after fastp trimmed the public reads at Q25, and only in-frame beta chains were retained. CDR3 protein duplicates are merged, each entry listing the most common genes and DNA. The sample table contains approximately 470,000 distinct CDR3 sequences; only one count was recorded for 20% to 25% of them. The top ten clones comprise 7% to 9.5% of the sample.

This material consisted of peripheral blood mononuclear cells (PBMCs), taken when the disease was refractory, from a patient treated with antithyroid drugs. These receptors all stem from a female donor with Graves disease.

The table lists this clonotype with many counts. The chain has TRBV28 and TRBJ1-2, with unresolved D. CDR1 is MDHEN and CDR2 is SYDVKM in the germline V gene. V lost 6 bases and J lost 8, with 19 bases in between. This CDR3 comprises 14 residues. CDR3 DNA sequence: TGTGCCAGCAGCCGACCGACGGCCCCTTTGGGCTACACCTTC. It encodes CASSRPTAPLGYTF.

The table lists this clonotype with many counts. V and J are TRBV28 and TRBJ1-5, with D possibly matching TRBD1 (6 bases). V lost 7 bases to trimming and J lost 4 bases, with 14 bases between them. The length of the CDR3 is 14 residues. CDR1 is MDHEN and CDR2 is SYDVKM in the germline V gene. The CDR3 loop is CASTYGTRNQPQHF. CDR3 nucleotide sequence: TGTGCCAGCACCTACGGGACAAGGAATCAGCCCCAGCATTTT.

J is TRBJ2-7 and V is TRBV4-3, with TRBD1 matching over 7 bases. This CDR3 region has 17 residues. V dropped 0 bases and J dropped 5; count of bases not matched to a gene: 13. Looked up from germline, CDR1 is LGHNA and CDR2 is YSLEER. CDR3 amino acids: CASSQEDQTGSFHEQYF. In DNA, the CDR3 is TGCGCCAGCAGCCAAGAAGATCAGACAGGGTCGTTCCACGAGCAGTACTTC.

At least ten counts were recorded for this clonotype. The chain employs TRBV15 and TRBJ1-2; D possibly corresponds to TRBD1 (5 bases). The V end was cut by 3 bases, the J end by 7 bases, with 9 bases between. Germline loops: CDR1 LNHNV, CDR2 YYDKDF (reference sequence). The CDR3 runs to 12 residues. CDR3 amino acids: CATSRIGGGYTF. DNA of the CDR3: TGTGCCACCAGCAGGATCGGGGGTGGCTACACCTTC.